Below, 2 T cell receptor beta chains from the same sample are listed, as sequenced in a study of radiation and T cells in renal cell carcinoma. Specified treatment: 15 Gy SBRT to primary tumor, nephrectomy 4 weeks later. Measured with immunoSEQ multiplex PCR; TCRdb has only the in-frame clones, and not every one. The top ten hold around 13% of the sample, which has about 20,000 clones, around two thirds seen once. The sample was tumor tissue, taken from a patient whose treatment included radiotherapy and nephrectomy. Source of these receptors: a woman aged 70-85 years with renal cell carcinoma.

The V gene is TRBV4-1, the J gene TRBJ1-2, with D perhaps matching TRBD1 (5 bases). CDR1 is MGHRA and CDR2 is YSYEKL in the germline V gene. This CDR3 comprises 13 residues. The V end was cut by 1 base, the J end by 4 bases, with 7 bases between. CDR3 sequence (DNA): TGCGCCAGCAGCCAAGGGGACCGCTATGGCTACACCTTC. Translating gives CASSQGDRYGYTF.

The chain has TRBV5-6 and TRBJ1-3; 11 bases match TRBD1. The V and J ends lost 5 bases and 8 bases, in that order; junction bases with no gene match: 12. The CDR3 contains 16 residues. Germline V lookup: CDR1 SGHDT, CDR2 YYEEEE. The CDR3 DNA reads TGTGCCAGCAGTGCTCAGGGACAGGGGGTTCGACACACCATATATTTT. It yields the protein CASSAQGQGVRHTIYF.